The rows below give T cell receptor beta chains drawn from one sample of a study of shared clonotypes between healthy human individuals. Measured with immunoSEQ multiplex PCR; TCRdb has only the in-frame clones, and not every one. The sample holds about 380,000 clones, around 96% seen once. Sample: memory CD8+ T cells sorted from blood. These receptor sequences come from a man aged 25 to 40 in good health. The CDR3 runs from the conserved cysteine through the conserved F or W. A D gene is named only where the DNA matches it firmly. Clone size is not always given. Where it is, it says once, few, many or a class for expanded clones.

CDR3 length	clone size	J gene	D gene	V gene	CDR3 protein	CDR3 DNA
14	-	TRBJ2-1	TRBD1	TRBV5-1	CASRNRDSYNEQFF	TGCGCCAGCAGAAACCGGGACAGCTACAATGAGCAGTTCTTC
14	-	TRBJ2-2	TRBD2	TRBV5-6	CASSLAGNTGELFF	TGTGCCAGCAGCCTAGCGGGAAACACCGGGGAGCTGTTTTTT
13	-	TRBJ2-3	-	TRBV7-8	CASSLHRTDTQYF	TGTGCCAGCAGCCTCCATCGCACAGATACGCAGTATTTT
13	-	TRBJ2-7	-	TRBV7-2	CASSLGRTYEQYF	TGTGCCAGCAGCTTAGGGCGGACCTACGAGCAGTACTTC
15	few	TRBJ1-5	-	TRBV6-4	CASQGAGKENQPQHF	TGTGCCAGCCAAGGAGCAGGGAAAGAGAATCAGCCCCAGCATTTT
13	-	TRBJ1-5	-	TRBV10-1	CASSWGPNQPQHF	TGCGCCAGCTCATGGGGCCCCAATCAGCCCCAGCATTTT
15	-	TRBJ2-1	-	TRBV7-2	CASSSRLGQHNEQFF	TGTGCCAGCAGCTCACGGCTAGGGCAGCACAATGAGCAGTTCTTC
10	-	TRBJ1-4	-	TRBV20-1	CSARREKLFF	TGCAGTGCTAGACGGGAAAAACTGTTTTTT
14	once	TRBJ2-3	TRBD2	TRBV29-1	CSAMTGGLTDTQYF	TGCAGCGCCATGACGGGAGGGCTCACAGATACGCAGTATTTT
11	-	TRBJ1-4	-	TRBV20-1	CSASRNEKLFF	TGCAGTGCTAGCCGGAATGAAAAACTGTTTTTT
15	-	TRBJ2-7	TRBD2	TRBV5-1	CASSKTSGYSYEQYF	TGCGCCAGCAGCAAAACTAGCGGGTACTCCTACGAGCAGTACTTC
15	-	TRBJ1-3	-	TRBV7-3	CASSIAGTHGNTIYF	TGTGCCAGCAGCATTGCCGGGACCCACGGAAACACCATATATTTT
13	-	TRBJ1-5	-	TRBV2	CASRKDSNQPQHF	TGTGCCAGCAGGAAGGACAGCAATCAGCCCCAGCATTTT
13	-	TRBJ1-2	TRBD1	TRBV18	CASSPSTGFGYTF	TGTGCCAGCTCACCCTCGACAGGGTTCGGCTACACCTTC
14	-	TRBJ2-7	TRBD2	TRBV11-2	CASSWTSGSYEQYF	TGTGCCAGCAGCTGGACTAGCGGCTCCTACGAGCAGTACTTC
14	-	TRBJ2-5	TRBD2	TRBV9	CASGDIAGQETQYF	TGTGCCAGCGGCGATATAGCGGGCCAAGAGACCCAGTACTTC
13	-	TRBJ2-5	-	TRBV5-4	CASSLGVQETQYF	TGTGCCAGCAGCTTGGGGGTTCAAGAGACCCAGTACTTC
23	-	TRBJ2-3	-	TRBV21-1	CARTNSSGWGQTRASGGTDTQYF	TGTGCCAGGACCAACTCTAGCGGGTGGGGCCAAACCCGCGCGTCCGGTGGCACAGATACGCAGTATTTT
14	-	TRBJ2-7	-	TRBV2	CASRPDGFFYEQYF	TGTGCCAGCAGGCCGGACGGATTTTTCTACGAGCAGTACTTC
16	-	TRBJ1-1	-	TRBV5-1	CASSPGRTIQNTEAFF	TGCGCCAGCTCACCGGGACGGACGATCCAGAACACTGAAGCTTTCTTT
15	-	TRBJ2-1	-	TRBV5-6	CASSLRGHSYNEQFF	TGTGCCAGCAGCTTGCGGGGGCACTCCTACAATGAGCAGTTCTTC
14	-	TRBJ2-7	TRBD2	TRBV5-1	CASSPGLAGDEQYF	TGCGCCAGCAGCCCGGGACTAGCGGGAGACGAGCAGTACTTC
12	-	TRBJ2-3	-	TRBV30	CAWQAVTDTQYF	TGTGCCTGGCAAGCGGTCACAGATACGCAGTATTTT
15	-	TRBJ2-1	TRBD1	TRBV7-2	CASTLDRGSYNEQFF	TGTGCCAGCACCTTGGACAGGGGCTCCTACAATGAGCAGTTCTTC
15	-	TRBJ2-1	-	TRBV5-4	CASSNGRIGHNEQFF	TGTGCCAGCAGCAACGGACGAATTGGGCACAATGAGCAGTTCTTC
16	-	TRBJ2-1	-	TRBV5-1	CASSLAGTSKNNEQFF	TGCGCCAGCAGCTTGGCGGGGACCTCAAAGAACAATGAGCAGTTCTTC
15	-	TRBJ2-1	-	TRBV6-1	CASTWDKSSYNEQFF	TGTGCCAGCACCTGGGACAAAAGCTCCTACAATGAGCAGTTCTTC
13	-	TRBJ1-2	-	TRBV15	CATSSTKNYGYTF	TGTGCCACCAGCAGTACAAAAAACTATGGCTACACCTTC
15	-	TRBJ2-7	TRBD2	TRBV6-7	CASSLIAGPPYEQYF	TGTGCCAGCAGCCTAATAGCGGGACCCCCCTACGAGCAGTACTTC